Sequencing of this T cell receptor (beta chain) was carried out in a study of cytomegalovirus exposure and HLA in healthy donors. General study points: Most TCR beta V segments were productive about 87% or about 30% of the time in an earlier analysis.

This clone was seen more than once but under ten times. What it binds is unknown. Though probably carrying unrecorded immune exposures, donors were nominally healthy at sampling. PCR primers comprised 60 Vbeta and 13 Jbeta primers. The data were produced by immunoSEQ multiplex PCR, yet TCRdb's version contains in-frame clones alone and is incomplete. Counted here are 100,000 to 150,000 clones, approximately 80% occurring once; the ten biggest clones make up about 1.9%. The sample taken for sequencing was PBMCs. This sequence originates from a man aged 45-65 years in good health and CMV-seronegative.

CDR3 nucleotides: TGTGCCAGCAGCTTGGCCGGGGGTGTAACCACTGAAGCTTTCTTT. It translates to CASSLAGGVTTEAFF. The chain carries TRBV5-4 and TRBJ1-1, with D possibly being TRBD1 (5 bases). V lost 0 bases and J lost 4, with 13 bases in between. The CDR3 is made up of 15 amino acids. Germline V gene data show CDR1 as SGHNT and CDR2 as YYREEE (reference sequence).